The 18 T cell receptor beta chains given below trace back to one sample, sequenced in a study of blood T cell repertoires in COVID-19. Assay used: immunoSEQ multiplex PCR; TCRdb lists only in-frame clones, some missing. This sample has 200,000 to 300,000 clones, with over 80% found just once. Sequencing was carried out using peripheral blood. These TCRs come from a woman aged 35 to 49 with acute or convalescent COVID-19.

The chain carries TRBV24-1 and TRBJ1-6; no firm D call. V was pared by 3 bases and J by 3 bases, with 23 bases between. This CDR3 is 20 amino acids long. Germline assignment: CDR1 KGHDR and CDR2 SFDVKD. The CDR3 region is CATSDLRGGGRKGYNSPLHF. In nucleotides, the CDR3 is TGTGCCACCAGTGATCTCCGGGGAGGAGGGAGGAAGGGCTATAATTCACCCCTCCACTTT.

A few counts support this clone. The CDR3 protein is CASSPPVGGEGDTQYF. CDR3 in DNA: TGTGCCAGCAGCCCACCTGTGGGCGGGGAGGGAGATACGCAGTATTTT. The chain has TRBV7-9 and TRBJ2-3; the match to TRBD2 covers 7 bases. Germline V gene lookup returns CDR1 SEHNR and CDR2 FQNEAQ (reference sequence). Trimming at V came to 5 bases and at J to 5 bases, leaving 13 bases not matched to a gene. CDR3 size: 16 residues.

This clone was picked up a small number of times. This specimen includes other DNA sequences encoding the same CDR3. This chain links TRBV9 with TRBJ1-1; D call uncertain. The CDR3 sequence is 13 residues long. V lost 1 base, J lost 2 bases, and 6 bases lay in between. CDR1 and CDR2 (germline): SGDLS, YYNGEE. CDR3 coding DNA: TGTGCCAGCAGCGTAACGGGAAACACTGAAGCTTTCTTT. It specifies CASSVTGNTEAFF.

CDR3 in amino acids: CASSQEGLTDTQYF. The DNA of the CDR3 is TGCGCCAGCAGCCAAGAGGGACTCACAGATACGCAGTATTTT. The gene calls are TRBV4-1 and TRBJ2-3, with a tentative D call TRBD2 (6 bases). The germline CDR1 and CDR2 sequences are MGHRA and YSYEKL. V was clipped by 0 bases and J by 2 bases, with 6 bases between them. The CDR3 extends over 14 amino acids.

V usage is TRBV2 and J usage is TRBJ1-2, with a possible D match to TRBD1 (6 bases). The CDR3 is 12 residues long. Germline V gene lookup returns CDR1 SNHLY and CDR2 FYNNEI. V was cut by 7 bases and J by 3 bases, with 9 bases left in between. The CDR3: CASKRTDYGYTF. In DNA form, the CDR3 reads TGTGCCAGCAAAAGGACAGACTATGGCTACACCTTC.

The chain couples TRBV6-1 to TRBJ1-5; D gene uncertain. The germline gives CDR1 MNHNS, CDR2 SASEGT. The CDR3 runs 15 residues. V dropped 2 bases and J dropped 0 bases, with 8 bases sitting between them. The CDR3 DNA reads TGTGCCAGCAGTGAACAACAGTTTAGCAATCAGCCCCAGCATTTT. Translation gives CASSEQQFSNQPQHF.

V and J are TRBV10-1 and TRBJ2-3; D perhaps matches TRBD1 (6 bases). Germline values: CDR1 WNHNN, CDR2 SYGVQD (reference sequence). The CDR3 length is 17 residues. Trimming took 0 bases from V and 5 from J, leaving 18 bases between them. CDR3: CASSESDSRGLGDTQYF. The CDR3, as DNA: TGCGCCAGCAGTGAGTCTGACAGTAGGGGGTTAGGAGATACGCAGTATTTT.

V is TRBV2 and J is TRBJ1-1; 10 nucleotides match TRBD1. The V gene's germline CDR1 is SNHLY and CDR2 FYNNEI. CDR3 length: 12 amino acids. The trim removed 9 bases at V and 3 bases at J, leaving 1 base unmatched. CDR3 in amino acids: CARGQGYTEAFF. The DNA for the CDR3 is TGTGCCAGGGGACAGGGGTACACTGAAGCTTTCTTT.

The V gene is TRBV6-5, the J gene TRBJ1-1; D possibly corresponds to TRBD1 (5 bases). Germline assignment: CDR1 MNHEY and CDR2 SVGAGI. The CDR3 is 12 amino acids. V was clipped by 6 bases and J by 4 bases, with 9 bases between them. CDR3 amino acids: CASSVGGTEAFF. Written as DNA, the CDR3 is TGTGCCAGCAGCGTGGGGGGCACTGAAGCTTTCTTT.

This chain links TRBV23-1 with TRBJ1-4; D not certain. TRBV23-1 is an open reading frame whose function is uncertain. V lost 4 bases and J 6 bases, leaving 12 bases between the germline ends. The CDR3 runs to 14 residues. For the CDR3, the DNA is TGCGCCAGCAGTCGAGACATGAGAGATGAAAAACTGTTTTTT. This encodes CASSRDMRDEKLFF.

The CDR3 nucleotides read TGCGCCAGCAGCTTTCAAGCGGGAAGTTACGAGCAGTACGTC. It translates to CASSFQAGSYEQYV. The chain recombines TRBV5-1 with TRBJ2-7, with 7 bases identical to TRBD2. Germline V gives CDR1 SGHRS, CDR2 YFSETQ. V was pared by 2 bases and J by 4 bases, with 6 bases of the junction left unmatched. This CDR3 region has 14 residues.

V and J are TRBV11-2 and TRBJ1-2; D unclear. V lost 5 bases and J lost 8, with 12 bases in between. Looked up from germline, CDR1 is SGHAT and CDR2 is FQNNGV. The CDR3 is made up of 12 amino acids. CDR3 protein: CASSPSGIGYTF. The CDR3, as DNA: TGTGCCAGCAGCCCCTCAGGTATAGGCTACACCTTC.

CDR3 residues: CASRPWRGKYNSPLHF. CDR3 nucleotide sequence: TGTGCCAGCAGGCCCTGGAGGGGAAAATATAATTCACCCCTCCACTTT. The chain has TRBV7-9 and TRBJ1-6; tentatively, D is TRBD1 (5 bases). Trimming took off 6 bases at V and 4 bases at J, with 16 bases between the two ends. CDR1 SEHNR and CDR2 FQNEAQ come from the germline V gene (reference sequence). The CDR3 totals 16 residues.

The CDR3 DNA is TGTGCCAGCTCACCCCGACAGGGCTCCAGCTCCTACGAGCAGTACGTC. Its protein product is CASSPRQGSSSYEQYV. The genes are TRBV18 and TRBJ2-7; 7 bases align to TRBD1. V lost 3 bases, J lost 0 bases, and 8 bases stayed unmatched. Germline CDR1 KGHSH, CDR2 LQKENI. CDR3 length: 16 amino acids.

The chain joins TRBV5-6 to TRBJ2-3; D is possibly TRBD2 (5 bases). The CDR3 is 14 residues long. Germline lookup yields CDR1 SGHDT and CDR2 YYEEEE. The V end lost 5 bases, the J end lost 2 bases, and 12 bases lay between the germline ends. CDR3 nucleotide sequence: TGTGCCAGCAGACTAGTCCCCTCCACAGATACGCAGTATTTT. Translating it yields CASRLVPSTDTQYF.

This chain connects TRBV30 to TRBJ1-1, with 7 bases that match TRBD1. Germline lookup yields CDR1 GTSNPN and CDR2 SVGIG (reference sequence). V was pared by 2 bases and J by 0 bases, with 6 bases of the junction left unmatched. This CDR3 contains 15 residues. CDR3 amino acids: CAWSRGQSMNTEAFF. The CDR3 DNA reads TGTGCCTGGAGTCGGGGACAGAGCATGAACACTGAAGCTTTCTTT.

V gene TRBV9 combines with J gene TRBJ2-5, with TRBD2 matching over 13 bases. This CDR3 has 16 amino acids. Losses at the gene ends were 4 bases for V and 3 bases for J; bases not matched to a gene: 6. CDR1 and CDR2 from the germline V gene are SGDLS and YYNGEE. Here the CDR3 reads CASSPPGLAGEETQYF. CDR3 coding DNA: TGTGCCAGCAGCCCCCCCGGACTAGCGGGGGAAGAGACCCAGTACTTC.

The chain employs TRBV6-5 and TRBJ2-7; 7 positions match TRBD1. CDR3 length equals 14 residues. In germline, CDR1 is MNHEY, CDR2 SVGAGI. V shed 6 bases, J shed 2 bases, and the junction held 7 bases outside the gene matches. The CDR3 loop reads CASSRTQGAYEQYV. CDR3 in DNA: TGTGCCAGCAGCCGAACCCAGGGGGCCTACGAGCAGTACGTC.